This TCR beta chain originates from a study of Graves' ophthalmopathy and Graves' hyperthyroidism. This CDR3 contains 15 residues. V was cut by 3 bases and J by 5 bases, with 11 bases left in between. Germline CDR1 and CDR2: MGHDK and SYGVNS. Transcripts of RNA were the source for amplifying TCR beta CDR3 regions. The authors performed first-round RT-PCR with HTBI primers and then a second-round multiplex PCR. TCRdb processed the multiplex PCR reads anew with MiXCR; each CDR3 protein has one entry. Of about 740,000 distinct CDR3 sequences detected, 35% to 50% appear once; the ten largest clones hold about 40%. This clonotype was seen only a few times. Its antigen is undetermined. This sequence may be a read error, since a much larger clone differs from it by one base. Patients were diagnosed from clinical symptoms, serum thyroxine, TRAb, thyroid ultrasound and orbital computed tomography. General study findings and limits: Ophthalmopathy progression cases were predicted by the model with 70.59% sensitivity and approximately 74% specificity. The majority of expanded thyroid clonotypes above 0.001 frequency also occurred in blood.

The chain carries TRBV25-1 and TRBJ1-6; D unresolved. Input material: peripheral blood. The sequence was collected from an adult man with Graves' ophthalmopathy. CDR3 in amino acids: CASSDSNPHNSPLHF. The DNA for the CDR3 is TGTGCCAGCAGTGACAGTAACCCCCATAATTCACCCCTCCACTTT.